This passage covers 10 T cell receptor beta chains from one sample sequenced in a study of T cell responses to AZD1222 COVID-19 vaccine. Libraries were prepared by immunoSEQ multiplex PCR; TCRdb keeps only in-frame clonotypes and omits some of them. Of some 140,000 clones in the sample, more than 80% were seen once. Here the sequenced sample was peripheral blood, taken on day 0 of AZD1222 vaccination. These receptors all stem from an adult in good health.

This chain uses TRBV9 with TRBJ1-4; D call uncertain. Trimming pared 1 base from V and 6 bases from J, leaving 7 bases between. The V gene's germline CDR1 is SGDLS and CDR2 YYNGEE. The CDR3 has 13 residues. The CDR3 nucleotides are TGTGCCAGCAGCGTATTCGGGGATGAAAAACTGTTTTTT. This translates into CASSVFGDEKLFF.

The chain couples TRBV30 to TRBJ1-1, with D uncertain. Trimming removed 3 bases from V and 3 bases from J, with 23 bases in between. The germline CDR1 and CDR2 sequences are GTSNPN and SVGIG (reference sequence). This CDR3 spans 17 amino acids. CDR3 nucleotide sequence: TGTGCCTGGAGCCTTACTGGAGGGAATCCAACGGACACTGAAGCTTTCTTT. Translating it yields CAWSLTGGNPTDTEAFF.

This clone has only one observation. This chain uses TRBV7-3 with TRBJ2-1, with D unresolved. CDR3 length: 13 residues. Trimming stripped 1 base from V and 5 bases from J, with 6 bases between. Germline-derived CDR1 and CDR2 are SGHTA and FQGTGA. CDR3 sequence reads: CASSLMGDNEQFF. The DNA of the CDR3 is TGTGCCAGCAGCTTAATGGGCGACAATGAGCAGTTCTTC.

The V gene is TRBV13, the J gene TRBJ1-1, with D perhaps TRBD1 (5 bases). The CDR3 runs to 16 residues. CDR1 is PRHDT, CDR2 FYEKMQ, per germline (reference sequence). Trimming left V 4 bases short and J 3 bases short, with 18 bases between. CDR3: CASSSPTDRSYTEAFF. Written as DNA, the CDR3 is TGTGCCAGCAGCTCACCGACAGACCGATCCTACACTGAAGCTTTCTTT. The variable domain in full, with the rest retrieved from reference TRBV13 and TRBJ1-1, is AAGVIQSPRHLIKEKRETATLKCYPIPRHDTVYWYQQGPGQDPQFLISFYEKMQSDKGSIPDRFSAQQFSDYHSELNMSSLELGDSALYFCASSSPTDRSYTEAFFGQGTRLTVV.

The CDR3 is CASSPRAVGAFF. CDR3 DNA: TGTGCCAGCAGCCCCCGGGCAGTCGGGGCTTTCTTT. The chain links TRBV5-8 to TRBJ1-1; D unclear. The germline V gene encodes CDR1 SGHTS and CDR2 YDEGEE. CDR3 size: 12 residues. V lost 4 bases and J lost 11, with 15 bases in between.

The chain carries TRBV19 and TRBJ2-7; D is uncertain. The CDR3 has 14 amino acids. The V end lost 0 bases, the J end lost 7 bases, and 13 bases lay between the germline ends. Germline V gene sequence: CDR1 LNHDA, CDR2 SQIVND (reference sequence). This CDR3 reads CASSIDLLVGEQYF. The CDR3 DNA is TGTGCCAGTAGTATAGATCTACTCGTAGGGGAGCAGTACTTC.

The chain recombines TRBV28 with TRBJ1-1; D unresolved. This CDR3 has 11 amino acids. Between the trimmed V and J ends, which lost 6 bases and 13 bases, there was a span of 15 bases. Per the germline V gene, CDR1 is MDHEN and CDR2 is SYDVKM. The CDR3 reads CASSRSKQGFF. The DNA of the CDR3 is TGTGCCAGCAGCCGTTCTAAGCAAGGTTTCTTT.

A few counts support this clone. The V call is TRBV10-3, the J call TRBJ1-1, with 9 bases matching TRBD1. Trimming cost V 3 bases and J 6 bases; bases outside gene matches: 2. The CDR3 sequence is 13 residues long. Germline V gene lookup returns CDR1 ENHRY and CDR2 SYGVKD. CDR3 sequence (DNA): TGTGCCATCAGTGATAGGACAGGGGCTGAAGCTTTCTTT. Protein sequence: CAISDRTGAEAFF.

V is TRBV27 and J is TRBJ1-5; 7 nucleotides line up with TRBD1. Germline CDR1 is MNHEY and CDR2 is SMNVEV (reference sequence). J lost 7 bases, V lost 0 bases, and 6 bases had no gene match. The CDR3 runs to 15 residues. CDR3 nucleotides: TGTGCCAGCAGTTTATCCTACTGGGACAGCCAGCCCCAGCATTTT. It codes for CASSLSYWDSQPQHF.

The V gene is TRBV5-5, the J gene TRBJ1-1; possibly TRBD1 for D (5 bases). V dropped 4 bases and J dropped 4 bases, with 14 bases sitting between them. The germline V gene encodes CDR1 SGHKS and CDR2 YYEKEE (reference sequence). This CDR3 is 14 amino acids long. The CDR3 spells CASSPGGGGTEAFF. DNA for the CDR3: TGTGCCAGCAGCCCGGGGGGGGGTGGCACTGAAGCTTTCTTT.